A selection of T cell receptor beta chains follows, all from one sample in a study of OX40 agonist ivuxolimab in advanced cancers. TCRdb's table, derived via immunoSEQ multiplex PCR, lists solely in-frame clones and lacks some. The sample comprises more than 8,500 clones, roughly 90% of which are singletons, and around 11% rests with the top ten. This sample comprised CD4+ or CD8+ T cells sorted from blood, obtained in a trial of the OX40 agonist ivuxolimab. Every receptor here comes from an adult with an advanced solid tumor such as melanoma, head and neck, liver or kidney cancer. Both conserved end residues are trimmed from each CDR3. D genes are given only for firm matches. Clone size is shown for a subset of rows, as once, few, many or a class of expanded clone.

ASSPLLGGNQPQH	TRBV19	TRBJ1-5	NA	NA
ATTGDSSYNSPLH	TRBV6-1	TRBJ1-6	NA	TRBD1
ASSLTRAGNQPQH	TRBV27	TRBJ1-5	NA	NA
ASSFGTPSRSEQY	TRBV5-1	TRBJ2-7	NA	NA
ASGPSGGLYNEQF	TRBV7-3	TRBJ2-1	NA	TRBD2
ASSPLGTGVHTEAF	TRBV2	TRBJ1-1	NA	NA
ASSPLPGELF	TRBV2	TRBJ2-2	NA	NA
ASSLVGTGAGELF	TRBV7-6	TRBJ2-2	NA	TRBD1
ASSLRDGYNEQF	TRBV6-5	TRBJ2-1	NA	NA
ASSLEQGQNTEAF	TRBV5-1	TRBJ1-1	once	NA
ASSSPGQGFTGELF	TRBV7-3	TRBJ2-2	NA	TRBD1
ASSLAGSYGYT	TRBV5-4	TRBJ1-2	once	NA
ASTAPDYTGELF	TRBV13	TRBJ2-2	NA	NA
ASTHRGTGELF	TRBV9	TRBJ2-2	NA	TRBD1
ASSLQGPYEQY	TRBV27	TRBJ2-7	NA	NA
ASSFGDWHTDTQY	TRBV11-3	TRBJ2-3	NA	NA
ASREASAPY	TRBV2	TRBJ2-7	few	NA
ASASGGIGEDTQY	TRBV19	TRBJ2-3	once	TRBD2
ASTLEGGGTEAF	TRBV28	TRBJ1-1	once	NA
ASSQEGGDRDTEAF	TRBV14	TRBJ1-1	NA	TRBD1